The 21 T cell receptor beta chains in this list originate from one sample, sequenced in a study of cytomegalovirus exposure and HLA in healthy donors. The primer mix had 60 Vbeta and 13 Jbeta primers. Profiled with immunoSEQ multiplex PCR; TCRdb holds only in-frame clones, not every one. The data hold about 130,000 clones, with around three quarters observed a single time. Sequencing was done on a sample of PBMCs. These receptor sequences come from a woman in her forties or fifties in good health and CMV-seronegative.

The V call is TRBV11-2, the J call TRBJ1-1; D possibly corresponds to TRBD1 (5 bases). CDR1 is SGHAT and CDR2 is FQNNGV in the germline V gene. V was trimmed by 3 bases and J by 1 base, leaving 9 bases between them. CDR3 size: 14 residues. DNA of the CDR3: TGTGCCAGCAGCTTGGGGGGGTCGAACACTGAAGCTTTCTTT. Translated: CASSLGGSNTEAFF. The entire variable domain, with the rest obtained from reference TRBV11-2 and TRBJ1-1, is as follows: EAGVAQSPRYKIIEKRQSVAFWCNPISGHATLYWYQQILGQGPKLLIQFQNNGVVDDSQLPKDRFSAERLKGVDSTLKIQPAKLEDSAVYLCASSLGGSNTEAFFGQGTRLTVV.

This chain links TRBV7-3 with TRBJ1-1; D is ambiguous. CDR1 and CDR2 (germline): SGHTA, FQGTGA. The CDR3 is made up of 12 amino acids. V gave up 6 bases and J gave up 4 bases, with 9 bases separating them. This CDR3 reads CASSLTSTEAFF. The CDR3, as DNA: TGTGCCAGCAGTCTAACGTCCACTGAAGCTTTCTTT. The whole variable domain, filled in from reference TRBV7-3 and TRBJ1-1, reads GAGVSQTPSNKVTEKGKYVELRCDPISGHTALYWYRQSLGQGPEFLIYFQGTGAADDSGLPNDRFFAVRPEGSVSTLKIQRTERGDSAVYLCASSLTSTEAFFGQGTRLTVV.

CDR3 DNA: TGTGCCAGCAGTGTGGGACTAGCTGAGACCCAGTACTTC. Translated, it gives CASSVGLAETQYF. The V gene is TRBV6-4, the J gene TRBJ2-5; 9 positions agree with TRBD2. Germline V gene data show CDR1 as MRHNA and CDR2 as SNTAGT. V shed 4 bases and J 5 bases; nucleotides not matched to a gene: 2. CDR3 length: 13 amino acids.

The CDR3 sequence is CASSIGPGWSERLTQYF. The CDR3 DNA reads as TGTGCCAGTAGTATAGGTCCGGGATGGTCGGAGCGGCTTACGCAGTATTTT. The rearrangement links TRBV19 to TRBJ2-3, with a tentative D call TRBD2 (5 bases). Between the trimmed V and J ends, which lost 1 base and 8 bases, there was a span of 22 bases. Germline assignment: CDR1 LNHDA and CDR2 SQIVND (reference sequence). The CDR3 length is 17 residues.

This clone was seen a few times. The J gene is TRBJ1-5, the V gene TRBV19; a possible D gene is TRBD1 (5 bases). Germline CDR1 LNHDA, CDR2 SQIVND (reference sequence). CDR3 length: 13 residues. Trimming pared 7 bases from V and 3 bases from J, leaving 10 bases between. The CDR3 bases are TGTGCCAGTAATATGGGGCTCAATCAGCCCCAGCATTTT. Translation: CASNMGLNQPQHF.

The CDR3 protein is CASRWGGARETQYF. Written as DNA, the CDR3 is TGTGCCAGCCGGTGGGGGGGGGCGCGAGAGACCCAGTACTTC. The chain links TRBV7-2 to TRBJ2-5, with a tentative D call TRBD2 (7 bases). The CDR3 has 14 amino acids. The V end was cut by 8 bases, the J end by 4 bases, with 17 bases between. CDR1 is SGHTA, CDR2 FQGNSA, per germline.

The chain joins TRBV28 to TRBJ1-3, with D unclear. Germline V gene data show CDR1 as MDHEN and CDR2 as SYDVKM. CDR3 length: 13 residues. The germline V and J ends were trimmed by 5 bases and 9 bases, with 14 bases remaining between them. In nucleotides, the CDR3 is TGTGCCAGCAGTCACGCAGCTGGAGGCACCATATATTTT. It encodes CASSHAAGGTIYF. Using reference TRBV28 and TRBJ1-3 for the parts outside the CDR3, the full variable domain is DVKVTQSSRYLVKRTGEKVFLECVQDMDHENMFWYRQDPGLGLRLIYFSYDVKMKEKGDIPEGYSVSREKKERFSLILESASTNQTSMYLCASSHAAGGTIYFGEGSWLTVV.

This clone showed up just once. The CDR3 region has the DNA TGTGCCAGCAGCAAAGCGGAGGGACAGGGGTCGCTACCCGACAATCAGCCCCAGCATTTT. Translated, it gives CASSKAEGQGSLPDNQPQHF. The chain combines TRBV21-1 with TRBJ1-5; the table assigns TRBD1, which was not confirmed against the DNA. TRBV21-1 is noted as a pseudogene. This CDR3 spans 20 amino acids.

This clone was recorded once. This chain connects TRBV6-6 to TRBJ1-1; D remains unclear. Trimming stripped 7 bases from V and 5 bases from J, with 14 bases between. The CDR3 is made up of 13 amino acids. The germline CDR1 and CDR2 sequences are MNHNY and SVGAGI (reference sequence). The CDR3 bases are TGTGCCAGCACTGGTGGCGGGAGGACTGAAGCTTTCTTT. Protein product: CASTGGGRTEAFF.

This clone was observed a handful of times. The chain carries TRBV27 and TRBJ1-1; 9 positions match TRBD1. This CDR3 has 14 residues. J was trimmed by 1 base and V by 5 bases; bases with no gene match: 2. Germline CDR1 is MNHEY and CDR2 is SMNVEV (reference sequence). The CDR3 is CASSPQGANTEAFF. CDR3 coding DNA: TGTGCCAGCAGTCCACAGGGGGCGAACACTGAAGCTTTCTTT.

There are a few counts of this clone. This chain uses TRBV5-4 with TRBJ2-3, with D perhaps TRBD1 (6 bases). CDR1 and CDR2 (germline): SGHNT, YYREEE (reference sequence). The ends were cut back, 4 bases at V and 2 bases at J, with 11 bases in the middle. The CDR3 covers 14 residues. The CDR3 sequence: CASSPGVFTDTQYF. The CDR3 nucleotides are TGTGCCAGCAGCCCAGGGGTCTTCACAGATACGCAGTATTTT.

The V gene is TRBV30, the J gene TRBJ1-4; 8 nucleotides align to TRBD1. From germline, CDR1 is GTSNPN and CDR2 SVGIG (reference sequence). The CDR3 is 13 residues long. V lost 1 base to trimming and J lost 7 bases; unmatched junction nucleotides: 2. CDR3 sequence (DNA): TGTGCCTGGAGTGGGACAGGGACTGAAAAACTGTTTTTT. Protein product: CAWSGTGTEKLFF.

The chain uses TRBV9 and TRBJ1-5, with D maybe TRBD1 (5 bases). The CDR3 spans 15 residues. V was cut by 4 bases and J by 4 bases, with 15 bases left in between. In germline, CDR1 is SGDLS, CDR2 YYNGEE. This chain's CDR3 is CASSLSQGLNQPQHF. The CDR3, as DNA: TGTGCCAGCAGCCTTAGTCAGGGTTTGAATCAGCCCCAGCATTTT.

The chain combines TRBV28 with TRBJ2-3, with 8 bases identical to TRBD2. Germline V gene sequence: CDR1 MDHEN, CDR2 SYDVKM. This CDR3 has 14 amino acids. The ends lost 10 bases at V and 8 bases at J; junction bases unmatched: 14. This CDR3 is CATKEQRGPGTQYF. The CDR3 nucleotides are TGTGCCACCAAGGAACAGCGGGGGCCCGGTACGCAGTATTTT. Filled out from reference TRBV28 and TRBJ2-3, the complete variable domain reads DVKVTQSSRYLVKRTGEKVFLECVQDMDHENMFWYRQDPGLGLRLIYFSYDVKMKEKGDIPEGYSVSREKKERFSLILESASTNQTSMYLCATKEQRGPGTQYFGPGTRLTVL.

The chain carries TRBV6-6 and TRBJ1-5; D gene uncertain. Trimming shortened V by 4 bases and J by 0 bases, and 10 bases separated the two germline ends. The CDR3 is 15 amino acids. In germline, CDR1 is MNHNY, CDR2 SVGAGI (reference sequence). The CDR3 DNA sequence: TGTGCCAGCAGTTCTCGGGAGGATAGCAATCAGCCCCAGCATTTT. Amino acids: CASSSREDSNQPQHF.

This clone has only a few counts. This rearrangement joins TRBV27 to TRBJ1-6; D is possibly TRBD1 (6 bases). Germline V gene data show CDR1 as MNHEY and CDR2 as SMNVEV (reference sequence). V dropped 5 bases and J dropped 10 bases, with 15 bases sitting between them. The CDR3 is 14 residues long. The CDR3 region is CASSPLQGRSPLHF. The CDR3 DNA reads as TGTGCCAGCAGTCCACTACAGGGTCGGTCACCCCTCCACTTT.

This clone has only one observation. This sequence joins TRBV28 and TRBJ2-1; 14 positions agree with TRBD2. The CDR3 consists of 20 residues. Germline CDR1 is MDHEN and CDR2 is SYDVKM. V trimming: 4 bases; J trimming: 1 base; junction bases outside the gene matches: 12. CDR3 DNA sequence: TGTGCCAGCAGTTCTTCAGGTGGACTAGCGGGAGGATGGTCCTACAATGAGCAGTTCTTC. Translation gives CASSSSGGLAGGWSYNEQFF.

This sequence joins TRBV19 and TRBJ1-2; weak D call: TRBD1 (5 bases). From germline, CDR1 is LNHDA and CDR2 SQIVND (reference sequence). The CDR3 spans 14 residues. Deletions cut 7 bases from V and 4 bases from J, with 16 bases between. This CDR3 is CASKEGDRLYGYTF. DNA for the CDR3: TGTGCCAGTAAGGAGGGTGACAGACTCTATGGCTACACCTTC.

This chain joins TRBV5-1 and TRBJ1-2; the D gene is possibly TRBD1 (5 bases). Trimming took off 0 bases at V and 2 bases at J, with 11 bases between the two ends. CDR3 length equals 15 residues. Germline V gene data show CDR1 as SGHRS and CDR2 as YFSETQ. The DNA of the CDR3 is TGCGCCAGCAGCTTGGCGGCGGGGCACAACTATGGCTACACCTTC. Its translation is CASSLAAGHNYGYTF. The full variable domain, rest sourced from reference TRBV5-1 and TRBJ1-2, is KAGVTQTPRYLIKTRGQQVTLSCSPISGHRSVSWYQQTPGQGLQFLFEYFSETQRNKGNFPGRFSGRQFSNSRSEMNVSTLELGDSALYLCASSLAAGHNYGYTFGSGTRLTVV.

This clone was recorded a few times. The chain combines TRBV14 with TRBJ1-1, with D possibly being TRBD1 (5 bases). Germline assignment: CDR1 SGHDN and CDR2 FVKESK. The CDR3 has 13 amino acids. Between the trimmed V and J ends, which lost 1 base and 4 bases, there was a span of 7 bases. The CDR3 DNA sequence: TGTGCCAGCAGCCAAGGGCAGGGCACTGAAGCTTTCTTT. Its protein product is CASSQGQGTEAFF.

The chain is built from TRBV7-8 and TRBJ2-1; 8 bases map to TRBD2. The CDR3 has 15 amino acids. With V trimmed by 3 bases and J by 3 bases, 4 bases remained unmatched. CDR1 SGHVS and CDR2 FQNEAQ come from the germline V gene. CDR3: CASSLLAGSYNEQFF. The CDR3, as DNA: TGTGCCAGCAGCTTGTTAGCGGGGAGCTACAATGAGCAGTTCTTC. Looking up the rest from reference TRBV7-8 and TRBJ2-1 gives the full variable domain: GAGVSQSPRYKVAKRGQDVALRCDPISGHVSLFWYQQALGQGPEFLTYFQNEAQLDKSGLPSDRFFAERPEGSVSTLKIQRTQQEDSAVYLCASSLLAGSYNEQFFGPGTRLTVL.